The 32 T cell receptor beta chains presented below share a single source sample, sequenced in a study of T cell changes during pregnancy in multiple sclerosis. Using immunoSEQ multiplex PCR, the repertoire was profiled, and TCRdb retains in-frame clones only, with some absent. The top ten clones hold around 0.5% of a sample with about 50,000 clones, roughly 90% of them seen once. The specimen comprised CD4+ T cells from peripheral blood mononuclear cells, sampled after pregnancy. Receptor source: a female donor with multiple sclerosis, enrolled in a pregnancy study.

Here the CDR3 reads CASSDRRPLRETQYF. In DNA form, the CDR3 reads TGTGCCAGCAGCGACAGGAGACCACTGCGAGAGACCCAGTACTTC. V usage is TRBV25-1 and J usage is TRBJ2-5; a possible D gene is TRBD1 (6 bases). This CDR3 region has 15 residues. The germline gives CDR1 MGHDK, CDR2 SYGVNS. V shed 6 bases and J shed 4 bases, with 18 bases lying between them.

The chain links TRBV5-1 to TRBJ2-2; D uncertain. CDR3 length: 15 amino acids. Germline loops: CDR1 SGHRS, CDR2 YFSETQ. With 0 bases removed from V and 1 base from J, the gap between germline ends came to 7 bases. In DNA form, the CDR3 reads TGCGCCAGCAGCTTGGGGTCTAAGAACACCGGGGAGCTGTTTTTT. Its translation: CASSLGSKNTGELFF.

The V gene is TRBV7-3, the J gene TRBJ2-6, with 7 positions matching TRBD1. Germline-derived CDR1 and CDR2 are SGHTA and FQGTGA. The CDR3 loop spans 15 amino acids. V was clipped by 5 bases and J by 2 bases; unmatched bases: 3. The CDR3 is CASSAQGAGANVLTF. In DNA, the CDR3 is TGTGCCAGCAGCGCCCAGGGGGCTGGGGCCAACGTCCTGACTTTC. Together with reference TRBV7-3 and TRBJ2-6, the CDR3 gives the full variable domain: GAGVSQTPSNKVTEKGKYVELRCDPISGHTALYWYRQSLGQGPEFLIYFQGTGAADDSGLPNDRFFAVRPEGSVSTLKIQRTERGDSAVYLCASSAQGAGANVLTFGAGSRLTVL.

This clone was detected once. This chain's CDR3 is CASRLAGVTTDTQYF. CDR3 nucleotide sequence: TGTGCCAGCAGACTAGCGGGGGTCACCACAGATACGCAGTATTTT. This chain joins TRBV2 and TRBJ2-3; 11 bases fit TRBD2. The length of the CDR3 is 15 residues. Germline assignment: CDR1 SNHLY and CDR2 FYNNEI. Trimming at V came to 6 bases and at J to 2 bases, leaving 4 bases not matched to a gene.

The V and J genes are TRBV5-1 and TRBJ2-1; TRBD2 matches at 14 bases. The CDR3 covers 15 residues. V was clipped by 4 bases and J by 7 bases; unmatched bases: 4. From germline, CDR1 is SGHRS and CDR2 YFSETQ. CDR3: CASSVGLAGVNEQFF. The CDR3 region has the DNA TGCGCCAGCAGCGTGGGACTAGCGGGAGTTAATGAGCAGTTCTTC.

This chain uses TRBV7-2 with TRBJ2-3; maybe TRBD2 (7 bases). Trimming left V 2 bases short and J 6 bases short, with 18 bases between. The CDR3 runs 16 residues. CDR1 and CDR2 from the germline V gene are SGHTA and FQGNSA. In nucleotides, the CDR3 is TGTGCCAGCAGCTTAAAGGGCAGGGGAGGGCAGGATACGCAGTATTTT. As protein: CASSLKGRGGQDTQYF.

V and J are TRBV27 and TRBJ1-5; TRBD1 aligns across 9 bases. The length of the CDR3 is 16 residues. Germline-derived CDR1 and CDR2 are MNHEY and SMNVEV (reference sequence). V was pared by 5 bases and J by 3 bases, with 8 bases of the junction left unmatched. CDR3 sequence: CASSPGTGSFNQPQHF. CDR3 nucleotide sequence: TGTGCCAGCAGTCCCGGGACAGGGTCTTTCAATCAGCCCCAGCATTTT.

V usage is TRBV6-5 and J usage is TRBJ1-6; maybe TRBD1 (5 bases). Germline CDR1 and CDR2: MNHEY and SVGAGI. The CDR3 has 15 amino acids. V was cut by 2 bases and J by 5 bases, with 10 bases left in between. The CDR3 coding sequence is TGTGCCAGCAGTTACAGGGGCCTTAATAATTCACCCCTCCACTTT. Translation gives CASSYRGLNNSPLHF.

The rearrangement uses TRBV27 and TRBJ2-7; 9 nucleotides align to TRBD2. Trimming cost V 5 bases and J 6 bases; bases outside gene matches: 14. The CDR3 is 16 amino acids. Per the germline V gene, CDR1 is MNHEY and CDR2 is SMNVEV (reference sequence). Written as DNA, the CDR3 is TGTGCCAGCAGTCGGCGCGGCAGCGGGAGGTTAAGCGAGCAGTACTTC. Encoded protein: CASSRRGSGRLSEQYF.

V gene TRBV28 combines with J gene TRBJ2-7; a weak D match, TRBD1 (5 bases). V gave up 4 bases and J gave up 3 bases, with 7 bases separating them. The CDR3 has 12 amino acids. Germline values: CDR1 MDHEN, CDR2 SYDVKM. CDR3 amino acids: CASSSGIYEQYF. CDR3 coding DNA: TGTGCCAGCAGTTCAGGGATCTACGAGCAGTACTTC.

This clone came up once. This chain links TRBV5-1 with TRBJ2-1, with unresolved D. This CDR3 comprises 15 residues. Trimming removed 0 bases at V and 9 bases at J, with 16 bases between. Germline values: CDR1 SGHRS, CDR2 YFSETQ. The CDR3 is CASSLVPEVASEQFF. For the CDR3, the DNA is TGCGCCAGCAGCTTGGTGCCCGAGGTAGCCAGTGAGCAGTTCTTC. Complete variable domain (other parts from reference TRBV5-1 and TRBJ2-1): KAGVTQTPRYLIKTRGQQVTLSCSPISGHRSVSWYQQTPGQGLQFLFEYFSETQRNKGNFPGRFSGRQFSNSRSEMNVSTLELGDSALYLCASSLVPEVASEQFFGPGTRLTVL.

The sample holds a few counts of this clone. CDR3 sequence reads: CASGPQGRDQPQHF. CDR3 coding DNA: TGTGCCAGTGGGCCACAGGGGCGAGATCAGCCCCAGCATTTT. This rearrangement joins TRBV19 to TRBJ1-5; 7 nucleotides match TRBD1. The CDR3 has 14 residues. The junction had 9 bases not matched to a gene; V was cut back by 8 bases and J by 5 bases. Germline CDR1 is LNHDA and CDR2 is SQIVND (reference sequence).

This clone was recorded at least ten times. In DNA, the CDR3 is TGTGCCAGCAGCGCGTATCGGACAGGAGCTAACTATGGCTACACCTTC. Protein: CASSAYRTGANYGYTF. The V and J genes are TRBV5-6 and TRBJ1-2; 7 positions agree with TRBD1. Germline V gene data show CDR1 as SGHDT and CDR2 as YYEEEE. V was clipped by 4 bases and J by 0 bases; unmatched bases: 9. The CDR3 runs to 16 residues.

The chain has TRBV27 and TRBJ2-1, with D possibly being TRBD2 (6 bases). Germline CDR1 reads MNHEY; CDR2 reads SMNVEV (reference sequence). The CDR3 loop spans 16 amino acids. V dropped 3 bases and J dropped 4 bases, with 16 bases sitting between them. The CDR3 nucleotides are TGTGCCAGCAGTTTCGCCCTGGCGGGACCATACAATGAGCAGTTCTTC. It codes for CASSFALAGPYNEQFF.

This clone has only one observation. The chain couples TRBV7-2 to TRBJ2-7, with TRBD2 matching 7 bases. This CDR3 has 17 amino acids. The germline V gene has CDR1 SGHTA and CDR2 FQGNSA. V trimming: 4 bases; J trimming: 7 bases; junction bases outside the gene matches: 19. In nucleotides, the CDR3 is TGTGCCAGCAGCTCCCGGTCGACTAGAGCGGGGTCTGGTGAGCAGTACTTC. Its protein is CASSSRSTRAGSGEQYF.

The rearrangement joins TRBV27 to TRBJ2-7; 12 bases map to TRBD1. Germline V gene sequence: CDR1 MNHEY, CDR2 SMNVEV (reference sequence). With V trimmed by 6 bases and J by 3 bases, 6 bases remained unmatched. The CDR3 covers 15 residues. The CDR3 DNA sequence: TGTGCCAGCAGCTCCCGGGACAGGGGGCTCTACGAGCAGTACTTC. Translation: CASSSRDRGLYEQYF.

Here the CDR3 reads CASSLDRGPNNEQFF. CDR3 bases: TGTGCCAGCAGCTTAGACAGGGGGCCCAACAATGAGCAGTTCTTC. The rearrangement joins TRBV7-2 to TRBJ2-1; the match to TRBD1 covers 9 bases. Germline V gene sequence: CDR1 SGHTA, CDR2 FQGNSA. The length of the CDR3 is 15 residues. J gave up 5 bases and V 1 base, and 3 bases lay outside the gene matches. The variable domain in full, completed from reference TRBV7-2 and TRBJ2-1, reads GAGVSQSPSNKVTEKGKDVELRCDPISGHTALYWYRQSLGQGLEFLIYFQGNSAPDKSGLPSDRFSAERTGGSVSTLTIQRTQQEDSAVYLCASSLDRGPNNEQFFGPGTRLTVL.

The chain employs TRBV29-1 and TRBJ2-5, with TRBD2 identical over 9 bases. TRBJ2-7 explains the end of the DNA better; the J call may be wrong. CDR1 and CDR2 from the germline V gene are SQVTM and ANQGSEA. There are 13 residues in the CDR3. The CDR3 DNA reads TGCAGCGTTAGGTCTAGCGGGGCCTACGAGCAGTACTTC. Translating gives CSVRSSGAYEQYF.

CDR3 bases: TGTGCCAGCAGCCGGGGACTAGCGGGAGGTAATGAGCAGTTCTTC. Protein product: CASSRGLAGGNEQFF. The chain uses TRBV11-2 and TRBJ2-1; the match to TRBD2 covers 15 bases. Trimming removed 5 bases from V and 7 bases from J; junction bases left unmatched: 3. The CDR3 consists of 15 residues. From germline, CDR1 is SGHAT and CDR2 FQNNGV.

The chain has TRBV6-5 and TRBJ2-5; unclear D gene. The CDR3 spans 11 residues. The germline CDR1 and CDR2 sequences are MNHEY and SVGAGI. V lost 4 bases, J lost 6 bases, and 6 bases lay in between. CDR3 amino acids: CASSFLKTQYF. In DNA form, the CDR3 reads TGTGCCAGCAGTTTCCTAAAGACCCAGTACTTC.

The CDR3 is CASSPGGSSYEQYF. The CDR3 nucleotides read TGTGCCAGCAGCCCCGGGGGGAGCTCCTACGAGCAGTACTTC. The chain recombines TRBV7-3 with TRBJ2-7; 7 bases align to TRBD2. In germline, CDR1 is SGHTA, CDR2 FQGTGA. This CDR3 is built from 14 residues. V shed 5 bases, J shed 0 bases, and the junction held 4 bases outside the gene matches.

This clone was seen just once. The chain combines TRBV7-2 with TRBJ1-4; weak D call: TRBD1 (6 bases). The CDR3 sequence is 13 residues long. V was pared by 2 bases and J by 11 bases, with 12 bases between. Germline CDR1 reads SGHTA; CDR2 reads FQGNSA. DNA of the CDR3: TGTGCCAGCAGCTTAACGGGGGGCAGGAAACTGTTTTTT. Protein sequence: CASSLTGGRKLFF.

The chain has TRBV5-4 and TRBJ1-2; 7 nucleotides match TRBD1. The CDR3 sequence is 14 residues long. Germline loops: CDR1 SGHNT, CDR2 YYREEE (reference sequence). The junction had 10 bases not matched to a gene; V was cut back by 3 bases and J by 8 bases. The CDR3 loop is CASSSRQGPRGYTF. The DNA for the CDR3 is TGTGCCAGCAGCTCCAGACAGGGACCTCGCGGCTACACCTTC.

The chain is built from TRBV5-1 and TRBJ2-1; 8 nucleotides agree with TRBD2. CDR1 SGHRS and CDR2 YFSETQ come from the germline V gene. After removal of 3 bases from V and 5 bases from J, the junction contained 10 bases not matched to a gene. CDR3 length equals 16 residues. DNA of the CDR3: TGCGCCAGCAGCTGGGAGGTAGCGGGACTGGACAATGAGCAGTTCTTC. Translated, it gives CASSWEVAGLDNEQFF.

This chain uses TRBV9 with TRBJ2-1; 9 positions agree with TRBD2. The germline V gene encodes CDR1 SGDLS and CDR2 YYNGEE. Trimming took 4 bases from V and 0 from J; bases not matched to a gene: 2. The CDR3 consists of 15 residues. CDR3 DNA sequence: TGTGCCAGCAGCTATAGCGGGAGCTCCTACAATGAGCAGTTCTTC. Its translation: CASSYSGSSYNEQFF. The full variable domain, with the rest looked up from reference TRBV9 and TRBJ2-1, is DSGVTQTPKHLITATGQRVTLRCSPRSGDLSVYWYQQSLDQGLQFLIQYYNGEERAKGNILERFSAQQFPDLHSELNLSSLELGDSALYFCASSYSGSSYNEQFFGPGTRLTVL.

J is TRBJ1-4 and V is TRBV25-1; D gene uncertain. Deletions cut 8 bases from V and 2 bases from J, with 21 bases between. Germline CDR1 and CDR2: MGHDK and SYGVNS. The CDR3 consists of 17 residues. Here the CDR3 DNA reads TGTGCCAGCCTAGCCTCACTTGACGCGGGGACTAATGAAAAACTGTTTTTT. Translated, it gives CASLASLDAGTNEKLFF.

The chain has TRBV11-3 and TRBJ2-5; possibly TRBD1 for D (6 bases). V was clipped by 1 base and J by 5 bases, with 17 bases between them. The CDR3 consists of 16 residues. Germline V gene sequence: CDR1 SGHNT, CDR2 YENEEA. The CDR3 spells CASSLGRTADGETQYF. CDR3 nucleotide sequence: TGTGCCAGCAGCTTAGGAAGGACAGCCGATGGGGAGACCCAGTACTTC.

The chain links TRBV7-2 to TRBJ2-2, with D uncertain. CDR3 length equals 14 residues. Trimming took 4 bases from V and 7 from J, leaving 13 bases between them. Germline V gene lookup returns CDR1 SGHTA and CDR2 FQGNSA. As DNA, the CDR3 is TGTGCCAGCAGCTCCACGCCGGGTGACGGGGAGCTGTTTTTT. Amino acid sequence: CASSSTPGDGELFF.

This clone has a single count. The V and J genes are TRBV19 and TRBJ1-2; 11 bases fit TRBD1. V lost 4 bases, J lost 2 bases, and 3 bases stayed unmatched. The CDR3 has 15 amino acids. Germline V gene sequence: CDR1 LNHDA, CDR2 SQIVND (reference sequence). This CDR3 is CASSTWDRGNYGYTF. CDR3 in DNA: TGTGCCAGTAGTACCTGGGACAGGGGGAACTATGGCTACACCTTC.

V usage is TRBV6-5 and J usage is TRBJ1-3; no clear D gene. CDR3 length: 15 residues. Trimming cost V 5 bases and J 0 bases, with 11 bases left between them. The germline V gene encodes CDR1 MNHEY and CDR2 SVGAGI. CDR3 region: CASSITVSSGNTIYF. The CDR3 nucleotides are TGTGCCAGCAGTATTACGGTTAGCTCTGGAAACACCATATATTTT.

The chain uses TRBV6-1 and TRBJ1-1, with D possibly being TRBD1 (5 bases). Deletions cut 10 bases from V and 11 bases from J, with 17 bases between. Looked up from germline, CDR1 is MNHNS and CDR2 is SASEGT. The CDR3 covers 11 residues. Written as DNA, the CDR3 is TGTGCCATAGGGGCAAACCTAATGGCTTTCTTT. Translation: CAIGANLMAFF.

This rearrangement joins TRBV19 to TRBJ2-2; 11 bases are shared with TRBD2. Germline V CDR1 and CDR2: LNHDA, SQIVND (reference sequence). With V trimmed by 1 base and J by 5 bases, 6 bases remained unmatched. This CDR3 comprises 17 residues. CDR3 bases: TGTGCCAGTAGTATAGGCACGAGGACTAGCGGGACCGGGGAGCTGTTTTTT. Encoded protein: CASSIGTRTSGTGELFF.